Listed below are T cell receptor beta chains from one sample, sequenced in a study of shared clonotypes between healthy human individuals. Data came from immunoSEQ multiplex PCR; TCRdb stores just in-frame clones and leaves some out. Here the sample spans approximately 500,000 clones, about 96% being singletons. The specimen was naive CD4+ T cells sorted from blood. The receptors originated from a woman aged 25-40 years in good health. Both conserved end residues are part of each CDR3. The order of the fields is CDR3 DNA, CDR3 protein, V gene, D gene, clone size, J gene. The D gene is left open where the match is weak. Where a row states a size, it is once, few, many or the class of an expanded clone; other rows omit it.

TGCGCCAGCAGCCTAGACAGCTTCGGTACTGAAGCTTTCTTT	CASSLDSFGTEAFF	TRBV5-1	-	-	TRBJ1-1
TGTGCCAGCTCACCGGAGAGGGGCGTTGCAACTAATGAAAAACTGTTTTTT	CASSPERGVATNEKLFF	TRBV18	-	-	TRBJ1-4
TGTGCCAGCAGAGACAGGGCCCCCTACGAGCAGTACTTC	CASRDRAPYEQYF	TRBV28	TRBD1	-	TRBJ2-7
TGTGCCAGCAGCATAGGACAGGGGGGAACCGGGGAGCTGTTTTTT	CASSIGQGGTGELFF	TRBV7-7	TRBD1	-	TRBJ2-2
TGTGCCAGCTCACCCCCTCCCGGGGGGCTGCGGGGAAACACCATATATTTT	CASSPPPGGLRGNTIYF	TRBV18	-	-	TRBJ1-3
TGTGCCAGCAGCCGTGGACAGGGTGGTGAAAAACTGTTTTTT	CASSRGQGGEKLFF	TRBV11-2	TRBD1	-	TRBJ1-4
TGTGCCAGTAGTATGGGAAAGGTCTCTGGGGCCAACGTCCTGACTTTC	CASSMGKVSGANVLTF	TRBV19	-	-	TRBJ2-6
TGCGCCAGCAGCCGAGTTCAGGGGTCTGGAAACACCATATATTTT	CASSRVQGSGNTIYF	TRBV4-1	-	-	TRBJ1-3
TGTGCCATCAGTTCAGGTGACAATCAGCCCCAGCATTTT	CAISSGDNQPQHF	TRBV10-3	-	-	TRBJ1-5
TGCGCCAGCACACGGGACAGCTCCTACAATGAGCAGTTCTTC	CASTRDSSYNEQFF	TRBV5-1	TRBD1	-	TRBJ2-1
TGTGCCAGCAGCGTAAGAGGGGAGGCATACGAGCAGTACTTC	CASSVRGEAYEQYF	TRBV9	-	once	TRBJ2-7
TGTGCCACCTCTTCTGGAAACACCATATATTTT	CATSSGNTIYF	TRBV28	-	-	TRBJ1-3
TGTGCCAGTAGTATGGGGGGAAATCAGCCCCAGCATTTT	CASSMGGNQPQHF	TRBV19	-	-	TRBJ1-5
TGTGCCAGCAGCCAAGATAGCGGAATTAGCACAGATACGCAGTATTTT	CASSQDSGISTDTQYF	TRBV14	-	-	TRBJ2-3
TGTGCCAGCAGTGAGCAGATTAGCAATCAGCCCCAGCATTTT	CASSEQISNQPQHF	TRBV6-1	-	-	TRBJ1-5
TGTGCCAGCAGTCCCCCTTTCGGGGGCGAATTGAGCACTGAAGCTTTCTTT	CASSPPFGGELSTEAFF	TRBV28	-	-	TRBJ1-1
TGTGCCAGCAGTTTCCTAGCGGGAAGCTCCTACGAGCAGTACTTC	CASSFLAGSSYEQYF	TRBV27	TRBD2	-	TRBJ2-7
TGCGCCAGCAGCTTGGGGGGGACAGGCGCCTACGAGCAGTACTTC	CASSLGGTGAYEQYF	TRBV5-1	TRBD1	-	TRBJ2-7
TGCGCCAGCAGCCGTGGGACTAGCGCCCTTCTGGAGCAGTACTTC	CASSRGTSALLEQYF	TRBV4-1	TRBD2	-	TRBJ2-7
TGTGCCAGCAGTGGGGCACATCACTACGAGCAGTACTTC	CASSGAHHYEQYF	TRBV6-1	-	-	TRBJ2-7
TGTGCCAGCTCATCGACAGGACTCGATCAGCCCCAGCATTTT	CASSSTGLDQPQHF	TRBV18	-	-	TRBJ1-5
TGTGCCAGCAGCTTAGTCAGGGGGCATACTGAAGCTTTCTTT	CASSLVRGHTEAFF	TRBV11-1	TRBD1	-	TRBJ1-1
TGTGCCAGTAGTACCAGAGCGGGGTTACATTGGGGGAACACTGAAGCTTTCTTT	CASSTRAGLHWGNTEAFF	TRBV19	-	-	TRBJ1-1
TGTGCCAGCAGCCAGGGACCTTGGGGACACGGAGCTTTCTTT	CASSQGPWGHGAFF	TRBV7-2	-	-	TRBJ1-1
TGTGCCAGCAGTTTCGAGGATAACTATGGCTACACCTTC	CASSFEDNYGYTF	TRBV28	-	-	TRBJ1-2
TGTGCCAGCAGCTTAGATACAGATACGCAGTATTTT	CASSLDTDTQYF	TRBV7-9	-	once	TRBJ2-3
TGTGCCAGCAGTTACCGGGGGACTAGCGGAAGAGAGACCCAGTACTTC	CASSYRGTSGRETQYF	TRBV6-5	TRBD2	-	TRBJ2-5
TGCGCCAGCAGCTCTGGACGCCAGTCCTCGAACACCGGGGAGCTGTTTTTT	CASSSGRQSSNTGELFF	TRBV5-1	-	-	TRBJ2-2
TGCAGCGTTGAAGATAGGAGGCCAGGGGGCGTGGTAGGGCAGTACTTC	CSVEDRRPGGVVGQYF	TRBV29-1	TRBD1	-	TRBJ2-7
TGTGCCAGCAGTTACGATCCCTCTGGAAACACCATATATTTT	CASSYDPSGNTIYF	TRBV6-6	-	-	TRBJ1-3
TGTGCCAGCAGCCAGGAATACATCACCGGGGAGCTGTTTTTT	CASSQEYITGELFF	TRBV4-2	-	-	TRBJ2-2
TGCGCCAGCAGAGTGACAGGCATGAACACTGAAGCTTTCTTT	CASRVTGMNTEAFF	TRBV10-2	-	-	TRBJ1-1
TGTGCCAGCAGGGGTGTGAAGGGGCGTCCTGAAAAACTGTTTTTT	CASRGVKGRPEKLFF	TRBV28	-	-	TRBJ1-4
TGCGCCAGCAGTCAAACAGCGAACACTGAAGCTTTCTTT	CASSQTANTEAFF	TRBV5-1	-	-	TRBJ1-1
TGTGCCAGCAGCCCCCGACAGCAATTTCGCCCCTCCTACGAGCAGTACTTC	CASSPRQQFRPSYEQYF	TRBV5-5	-	-	TRBJ2-7
TGCGCCAGCAGCTTAGCCGGGACTAGCGGGAGTGAGCAGTTCTTC	CASSLAGTSGSEQFF	TRBV5-1	TRBD2	-	TRBJ2-1
TGTGCCAGCAGCCTGGATTCGTACAGGGGGACTGGCTACACCTTC	CASSLDSYRGTGYTF	TRBV7-4	TRBD1	-	TRBJ1-2
TGTGCCAGCTCACCAGGGACAGCCCCCGAGCAGTACTTC	CASSPGTAPEQYF	TRBV18	TRBD1	-	TRBJ2-7
TGTGCCAGCAGCTCATACAGCTCTAATGAAAAACTGTTTTTT	CASSSYSSNEKLFF	TRBV7-9	-	-	TRBJ1-4
TGCGCCAGCAGCCTCCAACCCCAAGCCCAAGGGTCACCCCTCCACTTT	CASSLQPQAQGSPLHF	TRBV5-1	-	-	TRBJ1-6